The following is a T cell receptor (beta chain) sequence with its context. As handled by the study authors: Amplifying reference gene primers gave estimates of nucleated cell counts. Profiled with immunoSEQ multiplex PCR; TCRdb holds only in-frame clones, not every one. For V, J and clone size, that table is used; D and trimming come from the DNA. Of 100,000 to 140,000 clones in the sample, roughly 83% are singletons; the top ten hold roughly 4.4%. Germline V lookup: CDR1 SGHTA, CDR2 FQGNSA. Trimming left V 1 base short and J 5 bases short, with 12 bases between. The CDR3 spans 14 residues. The sample originates from a study of blood T cell repertoires in COVID-19. As for the study in general: Spain, Italy and the United States supplied samples that represented acute and convalescent COVID-19. Sources were T cells, B-cell-depleted T cells, or PBMCs; the material itself was cDNA or gDNA.

V usage is TRBV7-2 and J usage is TRBJ2-7, with D tentatively TRBD2 (6 bases). The sequenced sample was peripheral blood. This TCR was recovered from a human donor in a cohort sampled during active COVID-19. The CDR3 loop is CASSLVQGGNEQYF. The CDR3 DNA is TGTGCCAGCAGCTTAGTGCAGGGAGGCAACGAGCAGTACTTC.